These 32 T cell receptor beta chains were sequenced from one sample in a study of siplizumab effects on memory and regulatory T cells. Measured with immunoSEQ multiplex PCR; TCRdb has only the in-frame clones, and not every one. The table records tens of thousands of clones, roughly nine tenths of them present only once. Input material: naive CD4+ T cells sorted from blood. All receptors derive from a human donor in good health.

This CDR3 is CAISRERGGEQYF. Here the CDR3 DNA reads TGTGCCATCAGCCGGGAGAGGGGGGGAGAGCAGTACTTC. The V and J genes are TRBV10-3 and TRBJ2-7; possible D gene TRBD2, 7 bases. The CDR3 is 13 residues long. In germline, CDR1 is ENHRY, CDR2 SYGVKD. Trimming shortened V by 6 bases and J by 7 bases, and 16 bases separated the two germline ends.

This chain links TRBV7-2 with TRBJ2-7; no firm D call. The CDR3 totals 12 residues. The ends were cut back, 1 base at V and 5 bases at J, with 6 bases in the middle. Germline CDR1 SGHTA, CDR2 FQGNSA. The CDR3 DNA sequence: TGTGCCAGCAGCTTAGAAACCCACGAGCAGTACTTC. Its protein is CASSLETHEQYF.

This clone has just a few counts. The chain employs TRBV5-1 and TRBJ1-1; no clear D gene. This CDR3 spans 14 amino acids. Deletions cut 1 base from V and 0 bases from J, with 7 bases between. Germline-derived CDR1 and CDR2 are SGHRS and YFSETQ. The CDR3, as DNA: TGCGCCAGCAGCTTGCAGACGGTGAACACTGAAGCTTTCTTT. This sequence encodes CASSLQTVNTEAFF.

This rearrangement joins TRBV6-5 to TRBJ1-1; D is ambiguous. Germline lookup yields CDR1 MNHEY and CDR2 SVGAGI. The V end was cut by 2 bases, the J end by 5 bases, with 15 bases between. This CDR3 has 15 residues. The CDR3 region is CASSYSRTLGTEAFF. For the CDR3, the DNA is TGTGCCAGCAGTTACAGTCGGACCCTGGGGACTGAAGCTTTCTTT.

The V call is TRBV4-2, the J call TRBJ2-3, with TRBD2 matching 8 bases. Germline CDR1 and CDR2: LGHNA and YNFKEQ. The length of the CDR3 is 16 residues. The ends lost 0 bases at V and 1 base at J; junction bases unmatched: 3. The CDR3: CASSQEGAGGTDTQYF. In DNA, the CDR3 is TGTGCCAGCAGCCAAGAAGGAGCGGGAGGCACAGATACGCAGTATTTT.

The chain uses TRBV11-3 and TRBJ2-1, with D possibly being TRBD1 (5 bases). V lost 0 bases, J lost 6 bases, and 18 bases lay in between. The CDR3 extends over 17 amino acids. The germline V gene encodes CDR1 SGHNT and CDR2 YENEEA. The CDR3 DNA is TGTGCCAGCAGCTTAGATCATTGGAGCAGGGATGCCAATGAGCAGTTCTTC. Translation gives CASSLDHWSRDANEQFF.

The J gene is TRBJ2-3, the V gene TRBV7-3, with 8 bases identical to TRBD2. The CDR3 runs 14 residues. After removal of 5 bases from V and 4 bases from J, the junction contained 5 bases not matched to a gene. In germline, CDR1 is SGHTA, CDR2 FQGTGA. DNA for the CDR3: TGTGCCAGCAGCCGCACCGGGGGGGCAGATACGCAGTATTTT. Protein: CASSRTGGADTQYF. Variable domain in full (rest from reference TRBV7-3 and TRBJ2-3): GAGVSQTPSNKVTEKGKYVELRCDPISGHTALYWYRQSLGQGPEFLIYFQGTGAADDSGLPNDRFFAVRPEGSVSTLKIQRTERGDSAVYLCASSRTGGADTQYFGPGTRLTVL.

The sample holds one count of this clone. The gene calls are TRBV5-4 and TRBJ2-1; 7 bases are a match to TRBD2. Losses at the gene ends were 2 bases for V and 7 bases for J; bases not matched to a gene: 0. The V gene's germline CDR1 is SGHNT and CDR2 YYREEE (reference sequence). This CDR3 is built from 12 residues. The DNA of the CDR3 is TGTGCCAGCAGCTTACTAGCGAATGAGCAGTTCTTC. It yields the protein CASSLLANEQFF.

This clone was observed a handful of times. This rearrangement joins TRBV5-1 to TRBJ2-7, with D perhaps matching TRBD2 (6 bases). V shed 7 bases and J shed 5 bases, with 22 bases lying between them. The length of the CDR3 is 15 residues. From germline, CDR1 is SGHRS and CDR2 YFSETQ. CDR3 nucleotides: TGCGCCAGCGCCCCCCGATCGCGGGAAGTCCACGAGCAGTACTTC. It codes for CASAPRSREVHEQYF.

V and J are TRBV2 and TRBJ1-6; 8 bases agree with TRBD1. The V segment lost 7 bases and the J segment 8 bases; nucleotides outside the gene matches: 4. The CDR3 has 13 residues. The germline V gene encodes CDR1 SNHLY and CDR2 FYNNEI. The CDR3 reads CASKDRVYSPLHF. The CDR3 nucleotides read TGTGCCAGCAAGGACAGGGTATATTCACCCCTCCACTTT.

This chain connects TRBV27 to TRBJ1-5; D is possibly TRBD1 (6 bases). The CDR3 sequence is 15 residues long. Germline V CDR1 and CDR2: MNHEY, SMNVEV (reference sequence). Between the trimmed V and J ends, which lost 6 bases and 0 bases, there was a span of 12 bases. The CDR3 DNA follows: TGTGCCAGCAGATACGACAGGTCTAGCAATCAGCCCCAGCATTTT. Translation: CASRYDRSSNQPQHF.

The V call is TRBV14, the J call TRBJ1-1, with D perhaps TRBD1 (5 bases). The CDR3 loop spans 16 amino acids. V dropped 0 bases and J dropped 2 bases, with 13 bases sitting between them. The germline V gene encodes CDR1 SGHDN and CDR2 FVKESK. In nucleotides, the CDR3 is TGTGCCAGCAGCCAAGATCTGGGACGGCTTAACACTGAAGCTTTCTTT. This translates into CASSQDLGRLNTEAFF.

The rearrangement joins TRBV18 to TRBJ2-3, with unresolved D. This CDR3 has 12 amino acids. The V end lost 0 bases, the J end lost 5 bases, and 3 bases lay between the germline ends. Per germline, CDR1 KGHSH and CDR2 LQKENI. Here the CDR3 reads CASSPPGDTQYF. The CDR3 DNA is TGTGCCAGCTCACCACCCGGAGATACGCAGTATTTT. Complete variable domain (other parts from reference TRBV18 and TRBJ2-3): NAGVMQNPRHLVRRRGQEARLRCSPMKGHSHVYWYRQLPEEGLKFMVYLQKENIIDESGMPKERFSAEFPKEGPSILRIQQVVRGDSAAYFCASSPPGDTQYFGPGTRLTVL.

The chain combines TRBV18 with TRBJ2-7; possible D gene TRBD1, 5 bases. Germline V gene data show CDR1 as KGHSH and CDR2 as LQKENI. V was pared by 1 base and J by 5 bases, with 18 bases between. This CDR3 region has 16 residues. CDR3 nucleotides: TGTGCCAGCTCACCACGGGGCAGCCCCACTGCCCACGAGCAGTACTTC. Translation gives CASSPRGSPTAHEQYF.

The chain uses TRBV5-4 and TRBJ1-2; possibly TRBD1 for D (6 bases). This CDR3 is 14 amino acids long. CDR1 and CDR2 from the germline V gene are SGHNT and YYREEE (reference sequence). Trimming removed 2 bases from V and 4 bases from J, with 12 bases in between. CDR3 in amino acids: CASSLLQGGYGYTF. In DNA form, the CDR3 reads TGTGCCAGCAGCTTATTACAGGGAGGCTATGGCTACACCTTC.

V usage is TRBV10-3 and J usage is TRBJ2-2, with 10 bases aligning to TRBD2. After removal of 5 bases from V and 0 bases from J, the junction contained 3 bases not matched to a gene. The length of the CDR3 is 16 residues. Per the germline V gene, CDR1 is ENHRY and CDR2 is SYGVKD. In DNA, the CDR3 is TGTGCCATCAGTTCCCTAGCGGGAGCGAACACCGGGGAGCTGTTTTTT. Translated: CAISSLAGANTGELFF.

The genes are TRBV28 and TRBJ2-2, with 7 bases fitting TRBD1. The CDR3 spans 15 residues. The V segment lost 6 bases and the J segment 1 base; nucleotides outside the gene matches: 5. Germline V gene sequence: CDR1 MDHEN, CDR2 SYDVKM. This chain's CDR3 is CASSPGQQNTGELFF. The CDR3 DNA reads TGTGCCAGCAGCCCGGGACAGCAGAACACCGGGGAGCTGTTTTTT.

The CDR3 loop reads CASGQERNEKLFF. The CDR3 DNA reads TGTGCCAGTGGACAGGAGCGTAATGAAAAACTGTTTTTT. V and J are TRBV19 and TRBJ1-4, with 7 bases fitting TRBD1. The length of the CDR3 is 13 residues. Germline-derived CDR1 and CDR2 are LNHDA and SQIVND (reference sequence). The trim removed 8 bases at V and 4 bases at J, leaving 4 bases unmatched.

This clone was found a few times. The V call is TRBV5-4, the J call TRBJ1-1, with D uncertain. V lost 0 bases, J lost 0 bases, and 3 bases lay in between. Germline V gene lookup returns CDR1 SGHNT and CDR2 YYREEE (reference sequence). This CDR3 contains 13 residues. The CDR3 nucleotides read TGTGCCAGCAGCTTGGACCTGAACACTGAAGCTTTCTTT. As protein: CASSLDLNTEAFF. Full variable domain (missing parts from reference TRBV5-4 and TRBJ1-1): ETGVTQSPTHLIKTRGQQVTLRCSSQSGHNTVSWYQQALGQGPQFIFQYYREEENGRGNFPPRFSGLQFPNYSSELNVNALELDDSALYLCASSLDLNTEAFFGQGTRLTVV.

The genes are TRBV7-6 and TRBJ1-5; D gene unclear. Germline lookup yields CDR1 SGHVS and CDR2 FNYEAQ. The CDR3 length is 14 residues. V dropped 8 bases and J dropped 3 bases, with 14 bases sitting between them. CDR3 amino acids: CASSRDWDNQPQHF. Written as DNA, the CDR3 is TGTGCCAGCTCGAGGGATTGGGACAATCAGCCCCAGCATTTT.

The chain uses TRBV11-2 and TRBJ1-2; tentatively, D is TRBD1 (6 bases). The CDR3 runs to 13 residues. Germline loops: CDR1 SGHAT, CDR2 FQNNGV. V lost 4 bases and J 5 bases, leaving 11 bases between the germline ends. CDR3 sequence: CASSSSDRYGYTF. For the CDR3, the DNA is TGTGCCAGCAGCTCCTCGGACAGATATGGCTACACCTTC. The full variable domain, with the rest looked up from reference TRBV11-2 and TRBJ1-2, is EAGVAQSPRYKIIEKRQSVAFWCNPISGHATLYWYQQILGQGPKLLIQFQNNGVVDDSQLPKDRFSAERLKGVDSTLKIQPAKLEDSAVYLCASSSSDRYGYTFGSGTRLTVV.

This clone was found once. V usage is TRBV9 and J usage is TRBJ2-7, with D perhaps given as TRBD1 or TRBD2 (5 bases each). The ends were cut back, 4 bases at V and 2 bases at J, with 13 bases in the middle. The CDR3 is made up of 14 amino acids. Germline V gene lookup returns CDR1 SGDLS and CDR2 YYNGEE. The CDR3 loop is CASSPVGVPYEQYF. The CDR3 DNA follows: TGTGCCAGCAGCCCAGTGGGGGTGCCCTACGAGCAGTACTTC.

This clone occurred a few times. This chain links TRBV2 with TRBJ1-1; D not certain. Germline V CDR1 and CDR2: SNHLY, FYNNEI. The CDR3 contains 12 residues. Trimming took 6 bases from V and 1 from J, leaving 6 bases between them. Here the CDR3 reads CASRARNTEAFF. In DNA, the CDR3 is TGTGCCAGCAGGGCCAGGAACACTGAAGCTTTCTTT.

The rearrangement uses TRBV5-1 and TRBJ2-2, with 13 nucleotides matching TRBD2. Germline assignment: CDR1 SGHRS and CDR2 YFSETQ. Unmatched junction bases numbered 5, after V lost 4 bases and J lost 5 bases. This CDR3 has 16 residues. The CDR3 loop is CASSARTSGRTGELFF. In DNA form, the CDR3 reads TGCGCCAGCAGCGCGAGGACTAGCGGGAGAACCGGGGAGCTGTTTTTT.

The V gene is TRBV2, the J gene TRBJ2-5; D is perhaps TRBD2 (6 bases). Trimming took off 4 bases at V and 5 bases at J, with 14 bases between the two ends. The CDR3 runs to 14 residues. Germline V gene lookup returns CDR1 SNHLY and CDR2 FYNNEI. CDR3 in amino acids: CASSGVSGRETQYF. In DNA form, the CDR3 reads TGTGCCAGCAGTGGGGTGAGCGGGCGCGAGACCCAGTACTTC.

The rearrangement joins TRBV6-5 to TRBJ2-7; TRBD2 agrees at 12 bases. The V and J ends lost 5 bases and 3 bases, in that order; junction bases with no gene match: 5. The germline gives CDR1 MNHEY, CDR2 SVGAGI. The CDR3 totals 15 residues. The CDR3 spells CASSSGLAGHYEQYF. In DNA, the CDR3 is TGTGCCAGCAGTAGCGGACTAGCGGGACACTACGAGCAGTACTTC.

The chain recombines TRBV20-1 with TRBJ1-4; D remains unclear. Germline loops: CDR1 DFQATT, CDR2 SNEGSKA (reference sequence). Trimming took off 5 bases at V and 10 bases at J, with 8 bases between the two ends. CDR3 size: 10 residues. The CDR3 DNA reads TGCAGTGCTCTTTCGGGAAAACTGTTTTTT. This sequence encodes CSALSGKLFF.

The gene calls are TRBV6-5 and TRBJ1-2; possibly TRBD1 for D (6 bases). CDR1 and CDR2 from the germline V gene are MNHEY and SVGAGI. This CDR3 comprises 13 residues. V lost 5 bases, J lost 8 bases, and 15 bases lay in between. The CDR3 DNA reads TGTGCCAGCAGTAACCCAGGGGCGGGGGGCTACACCTTC. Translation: CASSNPGAGGYTF.

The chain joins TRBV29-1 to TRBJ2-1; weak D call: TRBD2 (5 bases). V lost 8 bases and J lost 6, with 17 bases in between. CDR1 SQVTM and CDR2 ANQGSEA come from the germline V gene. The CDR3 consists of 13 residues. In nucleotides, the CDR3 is TGCAGCCTCGGGAATCCAGTAGTCAATGAGCAGTTCTTC. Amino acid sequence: CSLGNPVVNEQFF.

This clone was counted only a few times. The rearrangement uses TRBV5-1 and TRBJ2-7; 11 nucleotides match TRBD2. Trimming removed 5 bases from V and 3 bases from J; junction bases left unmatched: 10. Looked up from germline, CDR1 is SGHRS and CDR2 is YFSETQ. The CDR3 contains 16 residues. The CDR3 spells CASRVGTSGSYYEQYF. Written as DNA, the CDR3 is TGCGCCAGCAGAGTAGGGACTAGCGGTTCGTACTACGAGCAGTACTTC. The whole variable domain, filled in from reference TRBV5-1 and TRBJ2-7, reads KAGVTQTPRYLIKTRGQQVTLSCSPISGHRSVSWYQQTPGQGLQFLFEYFSETQRNKGNFPGRFSGRQFSNSRSEMNVSTLELGDSALYLCASRVGTSGSYYEQYFGPGTRLTVT.

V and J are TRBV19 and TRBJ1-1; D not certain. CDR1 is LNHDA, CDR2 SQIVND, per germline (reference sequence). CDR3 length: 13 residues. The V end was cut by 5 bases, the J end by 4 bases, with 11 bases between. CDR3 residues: CASSPSPGTEAFF. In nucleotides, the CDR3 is TGTGCCAGTAGTCCCTCCCCGGGCACTGAAGCTTTCTTT.

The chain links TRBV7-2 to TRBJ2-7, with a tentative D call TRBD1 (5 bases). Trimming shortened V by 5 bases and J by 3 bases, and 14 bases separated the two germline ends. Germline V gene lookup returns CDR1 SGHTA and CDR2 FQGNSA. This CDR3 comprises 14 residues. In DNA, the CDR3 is TGTGCCAGCAGCCTACTGGGGCAAGACTACGAGCAGTACTTC. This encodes CASSLLGQDYEQYF. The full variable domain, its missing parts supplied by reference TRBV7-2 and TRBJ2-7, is GAGVSQSPSNKVTEKGKDVELRCDPISGHTALYWYRQSLGQGLEFLIYFQGNSAPDKSGLPSDRFSAERTGGSVSTLTIQRTQQEDSAVYLCASSLLGQDYEQYFGPGTRLTVT.